This T cell receptor beta chain was documented in a study of blood T cell repertoires in COVID-19. Study-level information: The study drew acute and convalescent COVID-19 samples from the United States, Italy and Spain. T cells, B-cell-depleted T cells, or PBMCs supplied cDNA or gDNA.

Participants, roughly 18 to 90 years old, spanned some 23 US areas. Participant-reported clinical history was the basis for cohort assignment. Only in-frame clones appear in the TCRdb table, and some are missing; sequencing was by immunoSEQ multiplex PCR. The table records about 200,000 clones, 80% to 90% of them present only once. In its sample, this clone was seen once. The CDR3 totals 15 residues. Trimming removed 1 base from V and 2 bases from J, with 12 bases in between. Germline-derived CDR1 and CDR2 are SGHRS and YFSETQ. This receptor was obtained from a man aged 40-49 years who had recovered from COVID-19. Sequencing was performed on PBMCs or T cells enriched from blood (not recorded which). The chain carries TRBV5-1 and TRBJ1-2, with D unclear. CDR3 protein: CASSLSTVPNYGYTF. Here the CDR3 DNA reads TGCGCCAGCAGCTTGAGTACGGTCCCCAACTATGGCTACACCTTC.